This TCR beta chain is drawn from a study of early T cells in non-severe SARS-CoV-2 infection. Study-level background: The sequenced material was bulk RNA from unsorted whole blood, and its chains were unpaired. Whole-study findings and limits: Matching against VDJdb likely underestimated virus-specific expansions, favoring anti-spike CD8.

V was clipped by 3 bases and J by 5 bases, with 21 bases between them. The CDR3 consists of 16 residues. Per germline, CDR1 SGDLS and CDR2 YYNGEE. Comments on this clonotype: Its antigen is not known.

Individual cDNA molecules were tagged with unique molecular identifiers, the study reported. TCRdb called the 5' RACE reads again in MiXCR, with one record for every CDR3 protein. The sample has about 80,000 distinct CDR3 sequences, about 5% seen once. This TCR was recovered from an adult who was a healthcare worker with PCR-confirmed SARS-CoV-2 infection or an uninfected control (not recorded which). The chain combines TRBV9 with TRBJ2-7; TRBD1 or TRBD2 may be the D gene (7 bases each). The sample consisted of whole blood, taken at baseline. This CDR3 reads CASSAGRTGPPHEQYF. The CDR3 coding sequence is TGTGCCAGCAGCGCCGGGAGGACAGGTCCTCCCCACGAGCAGTACTTC.